This T cell receptor beta chain emerged from a study of T-cell reconstitution after alpha-beta-depleted transplantation in children. Deletions cut 1 base from V and 0 bases from J, with 12 bases between. CDR3 size: 16 residues. Unique molecular identifiers featured in how the TCRbeta library was prepared. MiXCR was run by TCRdb on the PCR reads, yielding one entry per CDR3 protein. The sample has about 500,000 distinct CDR3 sequences, 30% to 35% seen once. The chain combines TRBV12-3 or TRBV12-4 with TRBJ1-1; no clear D. This specimen was PBMCs from the stem cell graft donor, taken from the stem cell graft. The clonotype originates from a human donor who donated a stem cell graft to a child with aplastic anemia. In DNA form, the CDR3 reads TGTGCCAGCAGTTTAGGTTCCTCGGAGATGAACACTGAAGCTTTCTTT. Residues: CASSLGSSEMNTEAFF.